These 18 T cell receptor beta chains originate from one sample sequenced in a study of blood T cells in healthy people across ages. Primed by a sample-barcoded 5' primer and a J-beta primer mix, a second PCR proceeded for 7 to 11 cycles. One entry per CDR3 protein, called by TCRdb with MiXCR from the 5' RACE reads. The sample has about a million distinct CDR3 sequences, just over 50% seen once. Sequencing was performed on blood. The receptor set was obtained from a woman in her fifties or sixties in good health.

The chain is built from TRBV14 and TRBJ2-7; D possibly matches TRBD1 or TRBD2 (5 bases each). With the DNA end fitting TRBJ2-5 better, the J assignment may be wrong. The CDR3 totals 15 residues. In germline, CDR1 is SGHDN, CDR2 FVKESK. The CDR3 sequence: CASSPRGTVKETQYF. CDR3 nucleotides: TGTGCCAGCAGCCCCCGAGGGACCGTCAAAGAGACCCAGTACTTC.

V and J are TRBV28 and TRBJ2-7; no definite D call. This CDR3 has 21 amino acids. The V end was cut by 2 bases, the J end by 0 bases, with 29 bases between. Germline V gives CDR1 MDHEN, CDR2 SYDVKM. The CDR3 is CASSLEVVARRNSVSSYEQYF. CDR3 in DNA: TGTGCCAGCAGTTTAGAAGTGGTGGCTAGAAGGAATTCAGTGAGCTCCTACGAGCAGTACTTC.

This clonotype has a handful of counts. A much larger clonotype is one base distant, so this may be a read error. The rearrangement joins TRBV28 to TRBJ1-1; 8 nucleotides match TRBD1. Germline CDR1 and CDR2: MDHEN and SYDVKM. V lost 4 bases and J lost 5; bases outside the gene matches: 12. This CDR3 region has 16 residues. CDR3 region: CASSSPAPRGRTEAFF. CDR3 coding DNA: TGTGCCAGCAGTTCCCCCGCGCCCAGGGGGCGTACTGAAGCTTTCTTT.

The CDR3 is CASSRTGEGSYEQYF. The CDR3 coding sequence is TGTGCCAGCAGTCGAACAGGGGAAGGCTCCTACGAGCAGTACTTC. V and J are TRBV6-5 and TRBJ2-7; 7 bases agree with TRBD1. The germline V gene encodes CDR1 MNHEY and CDR2 SVGAGI. The CDR3 extends over 15 amino acids. Germline trimming cut 5 bases from V and 0 bases from J; bases unmatched to any gene: 7.

The V call is TRBV28, the J call TRBJ2-6; D gene uncertain. The CDR3 runs to 15 residues. The V and J ends lost 5 bases and 2 bases respectively, with 10 bases between them. Germline CDR1 reads MDHEN; CDR2 reads SYDVKM. Here the CDR3 reads CASSVGMTGANVLTF. The DNA for the CDR3 is TGTGCCAGCAGTGTTGGGATGACTGGGGCCAACGTCCTGACTTTC.

This sequence joins TRBV7-9 and TRBJ2-6; 11 bases fit TRBD1. V shed 4 bases and J 4 bases; nucleotides not matched to a gene: 9. The CDR3 has 18 amino acids. The germline gives CDR1 SEHNR, CDR2 FQNEAQ (reference sequence). For the CDR3, the DNA is TGTGCCAGCAGCTCATTCGGACAGGGGGCAGGAGGGGCCAACGTCCTGACTTTC. Residues: CASSSFGQGAGGANVLTF. Complete variable domain (other parts from reference TRBV7-9 and TRBJ2-6): DTGVSQNPRHKITKRGQNVTFRCDPISEHNRLYWYRQTLGQGPEFLTYFQNEAQLEKSRLLSDRFSAERPKGSFSTLEIQRTEQGDSAMYLCASSSFGQGAGGANVLTFGAGSRLTVL.

The chain couples TRBV6-2 or TRBV6-3 to TRBJ1-2; 7 bases are a match to TRBD1. The V gene end was trimmed by 3 bases and the J gene end by 5 bases; junction bases not matched to a gene: 6. Germline V lookup: CDR1 MNHEY, CDR2 SVGEGT. This CDR3 region has 14 residues. Here the CDR3 reads CASSYAGQYYGYTF. In nucleotides, the CDR3 is TGTGCCAGCAGTTATGCGGGACAGTATTATGGCTACACCTTC.

This clonotype came up once. The V and J genes are TRBV6-2 or TRBV6-3 and TRBJ2-3, with 8 bases lining up with TRBD2. Trimming cost V 5 bases and J 2 bases; bases outside gene matches: 9. The germline CDR1 and CDR2 sequences are MNHEY and SVGEGT. The CDR3 length is 16 residues. For the CDR3, the DNA is TGTGCCAGCAGTCCTGGCACTAGCGGCCCCACAGATACGCAGTATTTT. Its protein is CASSPGTSGPTDTQYF.

The chain joins TRBV4-1 to TRBJ2-1; D possibly uses TRBD1 or TRBD2 (5 bases each). V shed 0 bases and J shed 8 bases, with 17 bases lying between them. CDR1 MGHRA and CDR2 YSYEKL come from the germline V gene. CDR3 length: 16 residues. CDR3 in DNA: TGCGCCAGCAGCCAAGAACCGGGTTCCGGGGCCGATGAGCAGTTCTTC. It specifies CASSQEPGSGADEQFF.

The DNA of the CDR3 is TGTGCCAGCAGCAGGACCGTGAGCTCTGGGGCCAACGTCCTGACTTTC. This sequence encodes CASSRTVSSGANVLTF. V usage is TRBV5-6 and J usage is TRBJ2-6; the D is unclear. Germline CDR1 is SGHDT and CDR2 is YYEEEE. V was pared by 4 bases and J by 0 bases, with 11 bases between. CDR3 length equals 16 residues.

In this sample, this clonotype turned up a few times. The V and J genes are TRBV6-5 and TRBJ2-5; possible D gene TRBD2, 6 bases. The J call is uncertain, as TRBJ2-7 better fits the DNA end. Germline CDR1 is MNHEY and CDR2 is SVGAGI. The CDR3 length is 16 residues. CDR3 region: CASSYSLGGTSTEQYF. DNA of the CDR3: TGTGCCAGCAGTTACTCGCTTGGGGGGACCTCCACCGAGCAGTACTTC.

The chain links TRBV2 to TRBJ2-7; 9 nucleotides match TRBD1. This CDR3 comprises 14 residues. The J segment lost 4 bases and the V segment lost 6 bases, leaving 7 bases of the junction unmatched. CDR1 is SNHLY and CDR2 is FYNNEI in the germline V gene. The CDR3: CASSRQGVIYEQYF. Here the CDR3 DNA reads TGTGCCAGCAGCCGACAGGGGGTGATTTACGAGCAGTACTTC.

This chain connects TRBV28 to TRBJ2-4; D perhaps matches TRBD2 (6 bases). CDR3 length equals 14 residues. Trimming cost V 4 bases and J 13 bases, with 20 bases left between them. CDR1 and CDR2 from the germline V gene are MDHEN and SYDVKM. This CDR3 reads CASSYGLRFGEQYF. The CDR3 bases are TGTGCCAGCAGTTACGGACTAAGGTTTGGGGAGCAGTACTTC. The full variable domain, in which reference TRBV28 and TRBJ2-4 provide the parts outside the CDR3, is DVKVTQSSRYLVKRTGEKVFLECVQDMDHENMFWYRQDPGLGLRLIYFSYDVKMKEKGDIPEGYSVSREKKERFSLILESASTNQTSMYLCASSYGLRFGEQYFGAGTRLSVL.

This rearrangement joins TRBV5-5 to TRBJ2-7, with TRBD1 identical over 11 bases. The assigned J gene may be wrong: the sequence end matches TRBJ2-4 better. The germline gives CDR1 SGHKS, CDR2 YYEKEE (reference sequence). CDR3 length: 15 amino acids. The CDR3 protein is CASSPGTGGKNIQYF. CDR3 nucleotides: TGTGCCAGCAGCCCTGGGACAGGGGGGAAAAACATTCAGTACTTC.

This clonotype appeared a few times. This chain links TRBV13 with TRBJ2-7; D gene unclear. CDR1 is PRHDT and CDR2 is FYEKMQ in the germline V gene (reference sequence). V was cut by 1 base and J by 7 bases, with 11 bases left in between. CDR3 length: 13 residues. CDR3 protein: CASSLAAVSEQYF. The CDR3 DNA follows: TGTGCCAGCAGCTTAGCGGCGGTTTCGGAGCAGTACTTC.

This clonotype has just a few counts. The V call is TRBV7-9, the J call TRBJ2-5, with 10 bases lining up with TRBD2. There are 14 residues in the CDR3. Trimming at V came to 6 bases and at J to 2 bases, leaving 3 bases not matched to a gene. Germline CDR1 is SEHNR and CDR2 is FQNEAQ (reference sequence). The CDR3 here is CASRRTSGQETQYF. DNA for the CDR3: TGTGCCAGCAGGCGGACTAGCGGACAAGAGACCCAGTACTTC.

In its sample, this clonotype was seen a few times. Here the CDR3 DNA reads TGTGCCAGCAGTGTCGGCGGGATGTTGACAGATACGCAGTATTTT. Protein: CASSVGGMLTDTQYF. The chain recombines TRBV6-4 with TRBJ2-3, with a weak D call TRBD2 (6 bases). Germline-derived CDR1 and CDR2 are MRHNA and SNTAGT. CDR3 length: 15 residues. The germline V and J ends were trimmed by 4 bases and 3 bases, with 14 bases remaining between them.

The chain is built from TRBV13 and TRBJ2-5; D may be TRBD1 or TRBD2 (5 bases each). V was shortened by 5 bases and J by 11 bases, with 24 bases between the two germline ends. This CDR3 is 15 amino acids long. Germline lookup yields CDR1 PRHDT and CDR2 FYEKMQ (reference sequence). The CDR3 is CASSQQRGRFNEQYF. CDR3 nucleotides: TGTGCCAGCAGCCAACAGAGGGGAAGGTTCAATGAGCAGTACTTC. Drawing the rest from reference TRBV13 and TRBJ2-5, the complete variable domain is AAGVIQSPRHLIKEKRETATLKCYPIPRHDTVYWYQQGPGQDPQFLISFYEKMQSDKGSIPDRFSAQQFSDYHSELNMSSLELGDSALYFCASSQQRGRFNEQYFGPGTRLLVL.